The rows below give T cell receptor beta chains drawn from one sample of a study of T-cell reconstitution after alpha-beta-depleted transplantation in children. TCRdb redid the calling of the PCR reads with MiXCR, one entry per CDR3 protein. The sample yields a few hundred thousand distinct CDR3 sequences, roughly a quarter seen once. The sequencing here drew on PBMCs, taken before TCRalphabeta/CD19-depleted stem cell transplant. Receptors originate from a boy younger than two with Wiskott-Aldrich syndrome, due to receive a stem cell transplant. Both conserved end residues are part of each CDR3. The D gene is left open where the match is weak. Clone size is given for some rows only: seen once, a few or many times, or a class if the clone is expanded.

D	V	size	J	DNA	CDR3
TRBD1	TRBV15	-	TRBJ1-1	TGTGCCACCAGCAGGGACCTACAGGGGACTGAAGCTTTCTTT	CATSRDLQGTEAFF
-	TRBV29-1	few	TRBJ2-1	TGCAGCGGCGAGGGCAGCTACAATGAGCAGTTCTTC	CSGEGSYNEQFF
TRBD2	TRBV7-2	-	TRBJ2-7	TGTGCCAGCAGCGTTCTTAGCGGGAGTTACGAGCAGTACTTC	CASSVLSGSYEQYF
TRBD1	TRBV11-2	-	TRBJ2-1	TGTGCCAGCAGCTTAATGTGGGACAGCTCCTACAATGAGCAGTTCTTC	CASSLMWDSSYNEQFF
TRBD1	TRBV6-1	-	TRBJ1-6	TGTGCCAGCAGTGAAACAGGGGGCAGAACCTATAATTCACCCCTCCACTTT	CASSETGGRTYNSPLHF
TRBD2	TRBV5-1	few	TRBJ2-1	TGCGCCAGCAGCTTGGTAGGGCTAGCGGGGTGGTATGAGCAGTTCTTC	CASSLVGLAGWYEQFF
-	TRBV20-1	-	TRBJ2-7	TGCAGTGCTAGAGAGGGGGGGGCCGAGCAGTACTTC	CSAREGGAEQYF
-	TRBV5-1	-	TRBJ2-1	TGCGCCAGCAGCTTCATTACAGGGTCCTACAATGAGCAGTTCTTC	CASSFITGSYNEQFF
-	TRBV5-1	many	TRBJ2-5	TGCGCCAGCAGCTTGCTTGCGGGCCCAGAGACCCAGTACTTC	CASSLLAGPETQYF
-	TRBV3-1	-	TRBJ1-2	TGTGCCAGCAGCCTCGGTAGTGGCGGTAACTATGGCTACACCTTC	CASSLGSGGNYGYTF
-	TRBV5-1	few	TRBJ2-3	TGCGCCAGCAGCTTGGACCCCCGAGGGGCAGATACGCAGTATTTT	CASSLDPRGADTQYF